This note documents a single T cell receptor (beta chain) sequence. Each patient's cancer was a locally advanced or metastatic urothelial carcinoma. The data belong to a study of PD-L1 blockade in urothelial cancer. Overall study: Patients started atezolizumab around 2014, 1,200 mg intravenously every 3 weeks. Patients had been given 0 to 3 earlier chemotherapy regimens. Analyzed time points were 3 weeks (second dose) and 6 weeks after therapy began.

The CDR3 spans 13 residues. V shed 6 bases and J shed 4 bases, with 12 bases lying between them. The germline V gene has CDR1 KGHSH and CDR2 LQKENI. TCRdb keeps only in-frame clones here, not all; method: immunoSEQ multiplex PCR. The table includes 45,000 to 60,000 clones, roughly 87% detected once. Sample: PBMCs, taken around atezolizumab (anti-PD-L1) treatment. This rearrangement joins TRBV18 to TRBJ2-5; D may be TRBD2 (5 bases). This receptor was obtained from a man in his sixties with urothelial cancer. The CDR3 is CASSEPGSETQYF. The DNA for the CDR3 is TGTGCCAGCTCGGAACCGGGATCAGAGACCCAGTACTTC.